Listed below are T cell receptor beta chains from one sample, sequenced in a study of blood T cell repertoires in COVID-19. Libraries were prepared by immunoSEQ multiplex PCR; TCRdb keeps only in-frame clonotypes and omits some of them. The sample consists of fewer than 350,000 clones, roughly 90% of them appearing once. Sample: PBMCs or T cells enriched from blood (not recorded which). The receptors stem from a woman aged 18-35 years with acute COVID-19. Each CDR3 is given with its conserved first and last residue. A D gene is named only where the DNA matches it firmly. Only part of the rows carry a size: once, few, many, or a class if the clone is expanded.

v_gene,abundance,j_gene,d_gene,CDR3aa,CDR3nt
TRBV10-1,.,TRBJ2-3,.,CASTIQITDTQYF,TGCGCCAGCACCATACAAATCACAGATACGCAGTATTTT
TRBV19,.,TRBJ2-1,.,CASSTIGGWLANEQFF,TGTGCCAGTAGTACAATCGGAGGTTGGCTAGCGAATGAGCAGTTCTTC
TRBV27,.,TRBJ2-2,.,CASSEYPGSNTGELFF,TGTGCCAGCAGTGAGTACCCCGGGAGTAACACCGGGGAGCTGTTTTTT
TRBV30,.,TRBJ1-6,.,CAWSGTRYNSPLHF,TGTGCCTGGAGCGGGACACGCTATAATTCACCCCTCCACTTT
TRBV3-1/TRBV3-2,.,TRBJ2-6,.,CASSQGTDRGGANVLTF,TGTGCCAGCAGCCAAGGGACCGACCGGGGTGGGGCCAACGTCCTGACTTTC
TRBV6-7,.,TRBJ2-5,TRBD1,CASSYPRDRIYQETQYF,TGTGCCAGCAGTTACCCCCGGGACAGGATCTACCAAGAGACCCAGTACTTC
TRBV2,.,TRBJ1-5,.,CASSLSWSHKRQPQHF,TGTGCCAGCAGTCTCTCTTGGAGTCACAAAAGGCAGCCCCAGCATTTT
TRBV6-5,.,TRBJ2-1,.,CASSYDQDYNEQFF,TGTGCCAGCAGTTACGATCAGGACTACAATGAGCAGTTCTTC
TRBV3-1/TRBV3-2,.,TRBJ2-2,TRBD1,CASSQEDRVNTGELFF,TGTGCCAGCAGCCAAGAGGACAGGGTGAACACCGGGGAGCTGTTTTTT
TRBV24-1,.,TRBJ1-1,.,CATSDEREAFF,TGTGCCACCAGTGATGAGAGAGAAGCTTTCTTT
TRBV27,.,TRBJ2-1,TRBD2,CASSLGSGSDEQFF,TGTGCCAGCAGTTTAGGTAGCGGGAGCGATGAGCAGTTCTTC
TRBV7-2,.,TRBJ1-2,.,CASSLSSAPTNYGYTF,TGTGCCAGCAGCTTAAGTAGCGCACCGACTAACTATGGCTACACCTTC
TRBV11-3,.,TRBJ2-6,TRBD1,CASSLGDSHLSGANVLTF,TGTGCCAGCAGCTTAGGGGACAGCCACCTTTCTGGGGCCAACGTCCTGACTTTC
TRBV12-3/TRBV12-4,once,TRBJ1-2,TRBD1,CASTPGGGEGYTF,TGTGCCAGCACGCCAGGGGGCGGGGAGGGCTACACCTTC
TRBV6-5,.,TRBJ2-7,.,CASTRDSTIREQYF,TGTGCCAGCACTAGGGACTCCACGATAAGGGAGCAGTACTTC
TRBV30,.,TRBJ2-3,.,CAWSTGARAQYF,TGTGCCTGGAGTACTGGAGCTCGGGCGCAGTATTTT
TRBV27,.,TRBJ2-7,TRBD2,CASRSSGAGLSYEQYF,TGTGCCAGCAGATCCTCGGGAGCGGGACTGTCCTACGAGCAGTACTTC
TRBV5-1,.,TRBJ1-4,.,CASSLEAGVNEKLFF,TGCGCCAGCAGCTTGGAAGCAGGGGTTAATGAAAAACTGTTTTTT
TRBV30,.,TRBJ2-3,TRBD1,CAWSAGTGITDTQYF,TGTGCCTGGAGTGCCGGGACAGGGATCACAGATACGCAGTATTTT
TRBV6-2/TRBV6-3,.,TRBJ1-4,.,CASSYSDSRTTNEKLFF,TGTGCCAGCAGTTACTCCGACAGTCGAACAACTAATGAAAAACTGTTTTTT
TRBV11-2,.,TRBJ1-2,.,CASSLRSTGTPVQGYTF,TGTGCCAGCAGCTTAAGGTCCACCGGGACACCCGTCCAGGGCTACACCTTC
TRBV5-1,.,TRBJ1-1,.,CASSSQNTEAFF,TGCGCCAGCAGCTCACAGAACACTGAAGCTTTCTTT
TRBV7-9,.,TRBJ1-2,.,CASSPRDSEANYGYTF,TGTGCCAGCAGCCCCCGAGACAGTGAAGCTAACTATGGCTACACCTTC
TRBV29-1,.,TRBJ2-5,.,CSVILSVHTHQETQYF,TGCAGCGTTATATTGTCCGTTCACACCCACCAAGAGACCCAGTACTTC
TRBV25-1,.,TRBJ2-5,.,CASSDGGRGLQETQYF,TGTGCCAGCAGTGATGGAGGCAGGGGCCTCCAAGAGACCCAGTACTTC
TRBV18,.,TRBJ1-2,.,CASSPPDSLGSYGYTF,TGTGCCAGCTCACCACCGGACAGCCTTGGGAGCTATGGCTACACCTTC
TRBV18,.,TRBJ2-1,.,CASSPPGLSSYNEQFF,TGTGCCAGCTCACCACCGGGGCTAAGCTCCTACAATGAGCAGTTCTTC
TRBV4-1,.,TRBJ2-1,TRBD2,CASSQPRGGLAGNEQFF,TGCGCCAGCAGCCAGCCACGAGGGGGACTAGCGGGCAATGAGCAGTTCTTC
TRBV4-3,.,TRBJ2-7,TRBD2,CASSQDISGISYEQYF,TGCGCCAGCAGCCAAGATATCAGCGGGATCTCCTACGAGCAGTACTTC
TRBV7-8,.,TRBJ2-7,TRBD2,CASSPMGTSGRLIYEQYF,TGTGCCAGCAGCCCAATGGGGACTAGCGGGAGACTGATCTACGAGCAGTACTTC
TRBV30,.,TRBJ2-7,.,CAWSVVPGFHEQYF,TGTGCCTGGAGTGTAGTACCGGGGTTCCACGAGCAGTACTTC
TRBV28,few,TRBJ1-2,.,CASSVGNYGYTF,TGTGCCAGCAGTGTCGGGAACTATGGCTACACCTTC
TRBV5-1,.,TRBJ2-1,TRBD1,CASSLVGQGVHEQFF,TGCGCCAGCAGCTTGGTGGGACAGGGGGTTCACGAGCAGTTCTTC
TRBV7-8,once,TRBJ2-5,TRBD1,CASSLSFTGEETQYF,TGTGCCAGCAGCTTAAGTTTTACAGGGGAAGAGACCCAGTACTTC
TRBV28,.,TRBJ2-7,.,CASSLGLEQYF,TGTGCCAGCAGTTTGGGGCTCGAGCAGTACTTC
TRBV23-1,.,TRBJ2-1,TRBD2,CASSHLWDTYTRTSVNTSYNEQFF,TGCGCCAGCAGTCATCTTTGGGACACCTATACTCGGACTAGCGTGAACACCTCCTACAATGAGCAGTTCTTC
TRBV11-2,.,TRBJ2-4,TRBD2,CASSLDLGSGTKNIQYF,TGTGCCAGCAGCTTAGATCTTGGTAGCGGGACTAAAAACATTCAGTACTTC
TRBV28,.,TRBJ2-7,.,CASSLSGYVGSYEQYF,TGTGCCAGCAGTCTATCAGGGTATGTGGGCTCCTACGAGCAGTACTTC
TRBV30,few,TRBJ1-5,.,CAWSVRGGGKPQHF,TGTGCCTGGAGTGTACGCGGGGGAGGAAAGCCCCAGCATTTT
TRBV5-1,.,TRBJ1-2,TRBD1,CASSPGQNDGYTF,TGCGCCAGCAGTCCGGGACAGAATGATGGCTACACCTTC
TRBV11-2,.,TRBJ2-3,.,CASSFRGGASTDTQYF,TGTGCCAGCAGCTTTAGAGGCGGGGCAAGCACAGATACGCAGTATTTT
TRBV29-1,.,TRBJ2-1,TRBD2,CSVESGRADEQFF,TGCAGCGTTGAAAGCGGGAGGGCCGATGAGCAGTTCTTC
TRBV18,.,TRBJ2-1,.,CASSYSRVNEQFF,TGTGCCAGCTCATACAGCAGGGTCAATGAGCAGTTCTTC
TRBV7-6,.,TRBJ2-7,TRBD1,CASSTKYQRGQGAYEQYF,TGTGCCAGCAGCACAAAGTACCAAAGGGGACAGGGGGCTTACGAGCAGTACTTC
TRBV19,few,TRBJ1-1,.,CASSIGHLNTEAFF,TGTGCCAGTAGTATCGGTCACCTGAACACTGAAGCTTTCTTT
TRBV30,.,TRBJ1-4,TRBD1,CAWSVHRGINEKLFF,TGTGCCTGGAGTGTTCACAGGGGAATTAATGAAAAACTGTTTTTT
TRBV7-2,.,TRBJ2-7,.,CASSLDSFTYEQYF,TGTGCCAGCAGCTTAGACAGTTTTACCTACGAGCAGTACTTC
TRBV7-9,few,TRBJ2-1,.,CASSLAFASSNEQFF,TGTGCCAGCAGCTTAGCATTCGCTAGTTCGAATGAGCAGTTCTTC
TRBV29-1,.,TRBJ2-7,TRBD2,CSVERALAGEYEQYF,TGCAGCGTTGAAAGGGCACTAGCGGGAGAATACGAGCAGTACTTC
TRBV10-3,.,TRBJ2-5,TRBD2,CAISREGEETQYF,TGTGCCATCAGCCGGGAGGGGGAAGAGACCCAGTACTTC
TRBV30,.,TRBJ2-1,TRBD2,CAWSVSSGDYNEQFF,TGTGCCTGGAGTGTATCTAGCGGGGACTACAATGAGCAGTTCTTC
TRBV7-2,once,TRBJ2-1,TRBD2,CASSPRGSGRAYNEQFF,TGTGCCAGCAGCCCGCGGGGTAGCGGGAGGGCCTACAATGAGCAGTTCTTC